This section outlines one T cell receptor beta chain sequence together with its context. The data were obtained in a study of blood T cell repertoires in COVID-19. Germline loops: CDR1 SSHAT, CDR2 FNYEAQ (reference sequence). This CDR3 region has 13 residues. The V and J ends lost 6 bases and 0 bases respectively, with 8 bases between them. In the original processing: Amplification of reference gene primers was used by the study to estimate nucleated cell counts. The assay was immunoSEQ multiplex PCR, and TCRdb's table has in-frame clones only and misses some. D and trimming were read from the DNA, whereas the V and J calls and clone size are those reported in that table. The sample includes 140,000 or so clones, about 92% of them seen just once.

The source of this sequence is a human donor in a cohort sampled during active COVID-19. The chain couples TRBV7-7 to TRBJ1-1; D gene unclear. The source material was peripheral blood. In nucleotides, the CDR3 is TGTGCCAGCAGTTCCGGAGTGAACACTGAAGCTTTCTTT. This encodes CASSSGVNTEAFF.